The source of this T cell receptor (beta chain) is a study of CD8+CD57+ T cells in acquired aplastic anemia. An expansion of CD8+CD57+ cells by flow cytometry had been shown in patients chosen for sequencing. There was no therapy given to any patient before the blood sampling took place. Profiling that covered TCR beta VDJ and CDR3 relied on genomic DNA as its template. TCRdb redid the calling of the reads with MiXCR, one entry per CDR3 protein. Counted here are 89,000 or so distinct CDR3 sequences, around two thirds occurring once; the ten biggest clones make up about 60%. The sample was sorted CD4+, CD8+, or CD8+CD57+ T cells (not recorded which) from PBMCs. This TCR was recovered from a human donor with aplastic anemia.

The CDR3 DNA reads as TGTGCCAGTAAATCGGGACAGGGGATCTACGAGCAGTACTTC. As protein: CASKSGQGIYEQYF. The chain recombines TRBV19 with TRBJ2-7; TRBD1 matches 10 bases. CDR3 length equals 14 residues. CDR1 and CDR2 from the germline V gene are LNHDA and SQIVND (reference sequence). The junction had 6 bases not matched to a gene; V was cut back by 7 bases and J by 3 bases.